The source of this T cell receptor beta chain is a study of T cells after yellow fever vaccination. Many counts were recorded for this clonotype. Its target is not known. General observations from the study: Abundant contaminating clonotypes from the bulk population could appear in FACS-sorted repertoires. Reappearance after the booster was seen for most primary-vaccination clones, at about 95% CD4 and 75% to 90% CD8.

TCRdb ran MiXCR on the 5' RACE reads and lists one entry per CDR3 protein. The repertoire holds 320,000 or so distinct CDR3 sequences, with roughly 8.4% as singletons. The length of the CDR3 is 15 residues. CDR1 and CDR2 from the germline V gene are ENHRY and SYGVKD. V shed 5 bases and J 1 base; nucleotides not matched to a gene: 6. The chain employs TRBV10-3 and TRBJ2-5, with 8 bases matching TRBD1. The source of this sequence is a man aged 18 to 30 who received the YFV17D yellow fever vaccine. The sequencing used PBMCs, collected 45 days after the first yellow fever vaccination. The CDR3 sequence: CAISPGQGPQETQYF. The CDR3 region has the DNA TGTGCCATCAGTCCCGGACAGGGTCCCCAAGAGACCCAGTACTTC.